Reported below is one T cell receptor (beta chain). The data were produced by immunoSEQ multiplex PCR, yet TCRdb's version contains in-frame clones alone and is incomplete. The sample holds about 70,000 clones; just over 90% are singletons and the top ten take roughly 2.1%. This specimen comes from a study of T cell changes during pregnancy in multiple sclerosis. Germline V CDR1 and CDR2: SGHNT, YENEEA. The CDR3 extends over 13 amino acids. V dropped 5 bases and J dropped 8; count of bases not matched to a gene: 6. The sequence was collected from a female donor in good health, enrolled as a control in a pregnancy study. This chain connects TRBV11-3 to TRBJ2-1; 7 nucleotides match TRBD2. The specimen was peripheral blood, collected in the second trimester of pregnancy. The CDR3 spells CASSPLGGDEQFF. In DNA form, the CDR3 reads TGTGCCAGCAGCCCCTTGGGGGGGGATGAGCAGTTCTTC.